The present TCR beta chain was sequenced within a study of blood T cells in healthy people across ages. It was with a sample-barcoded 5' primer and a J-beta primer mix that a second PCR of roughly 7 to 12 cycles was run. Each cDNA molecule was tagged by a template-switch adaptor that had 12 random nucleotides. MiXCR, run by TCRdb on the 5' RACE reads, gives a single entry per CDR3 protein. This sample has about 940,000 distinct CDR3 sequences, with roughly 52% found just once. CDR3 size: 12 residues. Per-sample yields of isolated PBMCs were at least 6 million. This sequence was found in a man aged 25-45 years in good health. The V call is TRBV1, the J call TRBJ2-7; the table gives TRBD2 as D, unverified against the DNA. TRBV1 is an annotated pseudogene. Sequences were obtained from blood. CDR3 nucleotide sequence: TGCACCAGCAACTCGACTAGATCCGAGCAGTACTTC. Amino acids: CTSNSTRSEQYF.